This TCR beta chain emerged from a study of T cell responses to AZD1222 COVID-19 vaccine (TCRdb year 2021). General notes on the study: TCR sequencing was performed for fewer than 250 trial participants, of whom roughly 200 were given two doses of AZD1222 and some 26 were given two doses of MenACWY control vaccine. Trial participants were enrolled by age into subgroups of 18-55, 56-69 and 70-plus years, and about 150, 27 and 61 TCR-sequenced participants, respectively, were included in these subgroups.

Remarks on this clone: Its cognate antigen has yet to be identified. Nothing much larger sits one base from this clone, and base qualities are not available.

The germline V and J ends show losses of 7 bases and 5 bases respectively, and no gene match explains 3 bases of the junction. Via the germline V gene, CDR1 is MDHEN and CDR2 SYDVKM. Its CDR3 holds 13 amino acids, cysteine through phenylalanine. Only CDR3 DNA is held: 39 bases, read in frame from base 1. What the time point label conveys for this sample: about 28 days (+/-7) after the second vaccine dose. This specimen's treatment or condition label, per the study, means: meningococcal conjugate vaccine given as trial control. Vaccinee samples were obtained from the UK trials COV001 and COV002, which included a single-blind randomized controlled phase 2/3 trial of AZD1222 (ChAdOx1 nCoV-19) in healthy adults. For TCRbeta chain sequencing, PBMC samples were collected from trial participants at day 0 and at day 28 after the second dose. The CDR3 regions of human TCRbeta chains were subjected to immunosequencing. The paper's data handling went like this. Repertoire TCRs were checked for matches against a reference library of SARS-CoV-2-specific TCRs that had been generated using the MIRA antigen-specificity platform. Breadth was defined as the fraction of unique TCRs that were SARS-CoV-2-associated, and depth was defined as the fraction of total T cells that were SARS-CoV-2-associated. Using the MIRA data, each spike-specific TCR was assigned both to the spike region to which the TCR was reactive and to a CD4 or CD8 class. Log10-transformed breadth and depth values were compared by one-way ANOVA with Sidak's multiple comparisons tests. The immuneACCESS repertoire file appears here via TCRdb, limited to in-frame rearrangements. These files lack a portion of the clones; in checked studies, under half of the deficit traces to unresolved V genes, and the cause of the others is not known. V, J and clone size derive from that table, while D and trimming were established from the DNA sequence. Counted in this sample were 150,000 to 200,000 clones; 75% to 90% of them appeared once. The top ten hold approximately 4.2% of the sample.

Beyond this particular receptor, the publication reports: Epitopes outside the regions mutated in the B.1.351 and B.1.1.7 variants were reportedly recognized by nearly half of the unique spike-specific TCRs. Participants were mostly white British and included more females than males, and it was suggested by the authors that clonal diversity may have been underestimated. In the small 56-69-year group, the increase in depth fell short of significance, most likely because of low power. The vaccine-associated CD4 TCRs covered the entire spike protein, and the dominant responses fell in regions 160-218 and 743-854. Conclusions about previously exposed vaccinees are limited, since just 5 to 7 AZD1222 recipients were seropositive for SARS-CoV-2 at baseline. Because no day 14 peak-response samples were available, the repertoires could be characterized only after the peak T cell response. A significant rise in spike-specific TCR breadth and depth was observed after two AZD1222 doses relative to day 0 and relative to MenACWY recipients.

The TCR originated in an adult who received the MenACWY meningococcal vaccine as a control. The sample in question was peripheral blood, obtained 28 days after the second dose of the MenACWY control vaccine. In this chain, TRBV28 is recombined with TRBJ2-7; the junction holds 12 bases that match TRBD2. DNA sequence: TGTGCCAGCAAACTAGCGGGAGGCGACGAGCAGTACTTC. Its protein reads: CASKLAGGDEQYF.